This T cell receptor (beta chain) was found in a study of OX40 agonist ivuxolimab in advanced cancers. Study-level results: Antigen specificity was not determined for the expanded peripheral T cells.

Method: immunoSEQ multiplex PCR; TCRdb's copy keeps in-frame clones and lacks some. The sample has some 150,000 clones, about 93% seen once. About this clone: Its antigen is not known.

The germline CDR1 and CDR2 sequences are KGHSH and LQKENI. The CDR3 is made up of 17 amino acids. The V gene lost 2 bases and the J gene lost 8 bases, with 19 bases spanning the gap. The clonotype originates from an adult with an advanced solid tumor such as melanoma, head and neck, liver or kidney cancer. The genes are TRBV18 and TRBJ2-6, with no clear D. Sequenced material: CD4+ or CD8+ T cells sorted from blood, taken in a trial of the OX40 agonist ivuxolimab. In nucleotides, the CDR3 is TGTGCCAGCTCACCAGAGACGCGACGCTTCGTGACCAACGTCCTGACTTTC. It yields the protein CASSPETRRFVTNVLTF.